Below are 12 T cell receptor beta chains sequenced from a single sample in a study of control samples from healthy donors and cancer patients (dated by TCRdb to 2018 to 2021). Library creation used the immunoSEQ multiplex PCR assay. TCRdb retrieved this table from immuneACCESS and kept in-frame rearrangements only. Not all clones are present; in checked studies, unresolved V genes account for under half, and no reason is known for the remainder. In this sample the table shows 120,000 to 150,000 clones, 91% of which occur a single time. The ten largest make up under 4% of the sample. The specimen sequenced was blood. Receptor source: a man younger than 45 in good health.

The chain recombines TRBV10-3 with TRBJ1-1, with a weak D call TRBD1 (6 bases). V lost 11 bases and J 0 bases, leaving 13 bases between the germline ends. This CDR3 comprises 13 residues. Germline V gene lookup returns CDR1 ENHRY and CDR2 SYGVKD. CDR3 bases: TGTGCCGCAAACGGGGGCCTGAACACTGAAGCTTTCTTT. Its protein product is CAANGGLNTEAFF.

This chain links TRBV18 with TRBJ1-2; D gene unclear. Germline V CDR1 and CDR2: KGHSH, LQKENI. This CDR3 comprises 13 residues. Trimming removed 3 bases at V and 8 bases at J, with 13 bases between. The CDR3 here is CASSPQEGRGYTF. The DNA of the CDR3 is TGTGCCAGCTCACCGCAGGAGGGTCGGGGCTACACCTTC.

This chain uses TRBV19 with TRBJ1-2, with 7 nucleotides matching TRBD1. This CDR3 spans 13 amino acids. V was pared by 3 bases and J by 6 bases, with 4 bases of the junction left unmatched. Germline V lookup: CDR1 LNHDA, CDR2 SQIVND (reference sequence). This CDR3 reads CASSMGQIHGYTF. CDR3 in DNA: TGTGCCAGTAGTATGGGACAGATCCATGGCTACACCTTC.

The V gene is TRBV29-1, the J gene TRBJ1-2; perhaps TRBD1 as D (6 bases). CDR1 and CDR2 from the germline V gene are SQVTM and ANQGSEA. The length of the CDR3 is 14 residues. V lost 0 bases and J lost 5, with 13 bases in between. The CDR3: CSVEDRGGGYGYTF. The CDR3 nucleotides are TGCAGCGTTGAAGATCGAGGGGGAGGTTATGGCTACACCTTC.

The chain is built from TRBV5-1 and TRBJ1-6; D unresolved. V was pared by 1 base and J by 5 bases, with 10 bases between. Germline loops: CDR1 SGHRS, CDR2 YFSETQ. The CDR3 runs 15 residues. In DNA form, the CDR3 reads TGCGCCAGCAGCTTGCGCGACGGTGATAATTCACCCCTCCACTTT. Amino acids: CASSLRDGDNSPLHF.

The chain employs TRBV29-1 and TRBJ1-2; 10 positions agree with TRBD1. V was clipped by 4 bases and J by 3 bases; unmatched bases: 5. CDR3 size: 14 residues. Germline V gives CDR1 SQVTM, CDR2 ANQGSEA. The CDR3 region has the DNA TGCAGCGTTGTGGTCGGACAGGGGGACTATGGCTACACCTTC. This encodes CSVVVGQGDYGYTF.

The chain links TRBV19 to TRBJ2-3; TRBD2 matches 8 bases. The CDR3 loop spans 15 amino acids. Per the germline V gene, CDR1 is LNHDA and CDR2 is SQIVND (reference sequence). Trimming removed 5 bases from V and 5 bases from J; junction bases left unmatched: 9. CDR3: CASSPQGGLVDTQYF. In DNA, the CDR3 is TGTGCCAGTAGTCCACAAGGGGGACTAGTAGATACGCAGTATTTT.

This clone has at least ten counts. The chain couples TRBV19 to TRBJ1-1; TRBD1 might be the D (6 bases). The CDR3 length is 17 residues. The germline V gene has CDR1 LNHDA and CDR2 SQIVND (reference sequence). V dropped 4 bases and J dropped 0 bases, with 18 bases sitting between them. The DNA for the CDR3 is TGTGCCAGTAGTACCCCTGGGGGCAGGGGAATGAACACTGAAGCTTTCTTT. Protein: CASSTPGGRGMNTEAFF.

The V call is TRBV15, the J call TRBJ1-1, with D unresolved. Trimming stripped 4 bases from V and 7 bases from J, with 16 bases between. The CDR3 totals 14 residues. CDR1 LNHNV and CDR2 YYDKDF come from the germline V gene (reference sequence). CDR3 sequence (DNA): TGTGCCACCAGCAACTCCGACCAATGGGGTGAAGCTTTCTTT. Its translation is CATSNSDQWGEAFF.

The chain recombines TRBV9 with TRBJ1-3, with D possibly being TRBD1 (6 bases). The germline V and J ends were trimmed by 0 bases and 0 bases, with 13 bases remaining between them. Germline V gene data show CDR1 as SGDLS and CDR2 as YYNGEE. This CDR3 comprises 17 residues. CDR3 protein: CASSVDPGANSGNTIYF. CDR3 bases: TGTGCCAGCAGCGTAGATCCAGGGGCTAACTCTGGAAACACCATATATTTT.

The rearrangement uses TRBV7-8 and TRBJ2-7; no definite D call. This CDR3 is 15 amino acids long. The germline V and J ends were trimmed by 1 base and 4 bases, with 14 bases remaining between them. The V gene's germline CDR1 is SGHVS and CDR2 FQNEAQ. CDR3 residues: CASSLDQVSAYEQYF. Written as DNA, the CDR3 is TGTGCCAGCAGCTTAGATCAAGTATCGGCTTACGAGCAGTACTTC.

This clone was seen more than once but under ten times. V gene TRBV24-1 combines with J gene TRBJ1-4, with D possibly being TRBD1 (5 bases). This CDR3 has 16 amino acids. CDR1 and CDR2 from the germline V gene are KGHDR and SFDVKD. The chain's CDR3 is CDILQVEDPTNEKLFF. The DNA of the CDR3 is TGTGACATATTACAGGTGGAGGACCCAACTAATGAAAAACTGTTTTTT.